This TCR beta chain was identified in a study of shared clonotypes between healthy human individuals. Study results and caveats: Among donors, clonotype sharing was expected to be affected by sequencing depth. Rarefaction exposed incomplete sorted-subset sequencing despite large depth. Shared across a few donors were roughly 4.7% of the naive CD4 clonotypes. Relative to clonotypes present in all four donors, those not shared had lower generation probabilities.

The assay was immunoSEQ multiplex PCR, and TCRdb's table has in-frame clones only and misses some. The profile covers about 610,000 clones, with about 96% appearing a single time and 0.045% to 0.06% taken by the ten largest. With regard to this clone: Its target is unknown.

Germline V gene data show CDR1 as WSHSY and CDR2 as SAAADI. This CDR3 region has 14 residues. Trimming left V 6 bases short and J 1 base short, with 12 bases between. This chain joins TRBV10-2 and TRBJ1-2, with a tentative D call TRBD1 (5 bases). Sequencing input: naive CD4+ T cells sorted from blood. Subset reported: CD45RA+ positively selected. This receptor was identified in a woman in her thirties in good health. CDR3 residues: CASRHRDHNYGYTF. Here the CDR3 DNA reads TGCGCCAGCAGGCACCGGGACCATAACTATGGCTACACCTTC.